Listed here are 10 T cell receptor beta chains from one sample, sequenced in a study of T cell responses to AZD1222 COVID-19 vaccine. Libraries were prepared by immunoSEQ multiplex PCR; TCRdb keeps only in-frame clonotypes and omits some of them. The sample lists 40,000 to 55,000 clones, 70% to 90% seen once, with more than 0.95% in the top ten. The starting material was peripheral blood, obtained 28 days after the second AZD1222 dose. These receptors were obtained from an adult who received the AZD1222 COVID-19 vaccine.

V gene TRBV7-3 combines with J gene TRBJ2-1, with TRBD1 matching 8 bases. Germline trimming cut 5 bases from V and 4 bases from J; bases unmatched to any gene: 7. The CDR3 sequence is 15 residues long. Germline CDR1 and CDR2: SGHTA and FQGTGA. The CDR3: CASSTIGTGYNEQFF. The CDR3 nucleotides read TGTGCCAGCAGCACCATCGGGACAGGTTACAATGAGCAGTTCTTC.

V and J are TRBV7-9 and TRBJ2-3; possible D gene TRBD1, 6 bases. CDR3 length: 15 amino acids. Trimming stripped 3 bases from V and 4 bases from J, with 14 bases between. Germline V gene sequence: CDR1 SEHNR, CDR2 FQNEAQ (reference sequence). The CDR3 protein is CASSFGRGRADTQYF. CDR3 DNA sequence: TGTGCCAGCAGCTTCGGCAGGGGAAGGGCAGATACGCAGTATTTT.

The genes are TRBV19 and TRBJ1-2; tentative D call: TRBD1 (6 bases). Germline CDR1 is LNHDA and CDR2 is SQIVND (reference sequence). The CDR3 runs 14 residues. The V and J ends lost 4 bases and 8 bases respectively, with 17 bases between them. The CDR3 sequence: CASSTDRRTSGYTF. CDR3 nucleotide sequence: TGTGCCAGTAGTACGGACAGAAGAACTTCGGGCTACACCTTC.

The chain recombines TRBV6-2 or TRBV6-3 with TRBJ2-2; D is possibly TRBD1 or TRBD2 (5 bases each). V gave up 2 bases and J gave up 0 bases, with 16 bases separating them. The CDR3 has 18 residues. Per germline, CDR1 MNHEY and CDR2 SVGEGT. CDR3 sequence (DNA): TGTGCCAGCAGTTACCGGGGCTCGGTCGGAACGAACACCGGGGAGCTGTTTTTT. This gives the protein CASSYRGSVGTNTGELFF.

CDR3 DNA sequence: TGTGCCATTAGGACAGGGGGCGGAGAGACCCAGTACTTC. It specifies CAIRTGGGETQYF. The J gene is TRBJ2-5, the V gene TRBV6-5; 11 nucleotides line up with TRBD1. The CDR3 runs 13 residues. Germline-derived CDR1 and CDR2 are MNHEY and SVGAGI. The V segment lost 10 bases and the J segment 4 bases; nucleotides outside the gene matches: 5.

The V call is TRBV7-2, the J call TRBJ2-3; 10 bases align to TRBD1. The germline gives CDR1 SGHTA, CDR2 FQGNSA. J was trimmed by 3 bases and V by 5 bases; bases with no gene match: 5. This CDR3 region has 15 residues. CDR3: CASSHDRGRTDTQYF. For the CDR3, the DNA is TGTGCCAGCAGCCATGACAGGGGGCGGACAGATACGCAGTATTTT.

The genes are TRBV5-4 and TRBJ2-3, with D perhaps matching TRBD2 (6 bases). The CDR3 spans 18 residues. V was trimmed by 5 bases and J by 4 bases, leaving 26 bases between them. Germline V gene lookup returns CDR1 SGHNT and CDR2 YYREEE (reference sequence). The CDR3 sequence: CASRPGGKEGNYADTQYF. In DNA form, the CDR3 reads TGTGCCAGCAGACCCGGGGGAAAGGAGGGGAATTATGCAGATACGCAGTATTTT. The full variable domain, rest sourced from reference TRBV5-4 and TRBJ2-3, is ETGVTQSPTHLIKTRGQQVTLRCSSQSGHNTVSWYQQALGQGPQFIFQYYREEENGRGNFPPRFSGLQFPNYSSELNVNALELDDSALYLCASRPGGKEGNYADTQYFGPGTRLTVL.

The chain carries TRBV6-5 and TRBJ2-1; 8 bases align to TRBD1. The CDR3 sequence is 16 residues long. With 0 bases clipped from V and 2 bases from J, the junction kept 3 bases outside the gene matches. Germline-derived CDR1 and CDR2 are MNHEY and SVGAGI. The CDR3 loop is CASSYSGQGTYNEQFF. The CDR3 DNA sequence: TGTGCCAGCAGTTACTCCGGACAGGGAACCTACAATGAGCAGTTCTTC.

The chain carries TRBV6-1 and TRBJ1-2, with D hard to call. The CDR3 is 14 amino acids. Trimming removed 0 bases from V and 3 bases from J, with 8 bases in between. Germline CDR1 reads MNHNS; CDR2 reads SASEGT. CDR3: CASSEASRHYGYTF. The CDR3 DNA sequence: TGTGCCAGCAGTGAAGCGAGTAGGCACTATGGCTACACCTTC.

The rearrangement uses TRBV2 and TRBJ2-7; 10 bases map to TRBD2. Unmatched junction bases numbered 5, after V lost 5 bases and J lost 4 bases. The length of the CDR3 is 14 residues. Looked up from germline, CDR1 is SNHLY and CDR2 is FYNNEI. This chain's CDR3 is CASSNLAGVYEQYF. In nucleotides, the CDR3 is TGTGCCAGCAGTAATCTAGCGGGAGTTTACGAGCAGTACTTC.